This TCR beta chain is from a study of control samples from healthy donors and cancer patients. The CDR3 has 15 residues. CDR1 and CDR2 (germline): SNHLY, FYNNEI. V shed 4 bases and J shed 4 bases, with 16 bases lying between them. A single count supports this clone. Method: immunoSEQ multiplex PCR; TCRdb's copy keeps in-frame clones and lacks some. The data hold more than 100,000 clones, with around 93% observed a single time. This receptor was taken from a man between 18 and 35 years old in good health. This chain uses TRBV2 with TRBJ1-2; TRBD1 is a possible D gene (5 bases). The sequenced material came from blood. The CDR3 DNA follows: TGTGCCAGCAGTGGGCTAGGGGCGCAGAGCTATGGCTACACCTTC. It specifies CASSGLGAQSYGYTF.